The rows below give T cell receptor beta chains drawn from one sample of a study of PD-1 blockade in classical Hodgkin lymphoma. The table came from immunoSEQ multiplex PCR; TCRdb's copy has only in-frame clones and leaves some out. The top ten hold less than 20% of the sample, which has a few thousand clones, less than 85% seen once. The sample here was CD8+ T cells from blood, taken at baseline. These receptors originate from a human donor with classical Hodgkin lymphoma. Both conserved end residues are part of each CDR3. D genes are given only for firm matches. Clone size is shown for a subset of rows, as once, few, many or a class of expanded clone.

V gene,J gene,clone size,D gene,CDR3 protein,CDR3 DNA
TRBV30,TRBJ1-2,NA,TRBD1,CAWSPPPGQGDGYTF,TGTGCCTGGAGTCCCCCCCCGGGACAGGGAGACGGCTACACCTTC
TRBV19,TRBJ1-2,few,TRBD1,CASIPQGGYGYTF,TGTGCCAGTATCCCACAGGGGGGCTATGGCTACACCTTC
TRBV27,TRBJ1-3,NA,NA,CASSLYSGNTIYF,TGTGCCAGCAGTTTGTACTCTGGAAACACCATATATTTT
TRBV7-2,TRBJ2-7,once,TRBD2,CASSLSWPSGTYEQYF,TGTGCCAGCAGCTTATCTTGGCCTAGCGGTACCTACGAGCAGTACTTC
TRBV28,TRBJ2-5,NA,TRBD1,CASSLRGRKETQYF,TGTGCCAGCAGTTTGAGGGGGCGGAAAGAGACCCAGTACTTC
TRBV11-2,TRBJ1-2,NA,NA,CASTQLLGYDGYTF,TGTGCCAGCACGCAATTACTCGGTTACGATGGCTACACCTTC
TRBV5-4,TRBJ1-6,few,NA,CASSLVGGRNSPLHF,TGTGCCAGCAGCTTGGTTGGCGGGAGAAATTCACCCCTCCACTTT
TRBV4-1,TRBJ2-5,NA,TRBD2,CASKERASGGTETQYF,TGCGCCAGCAAGGAAAGGGCTAGCGGGGGGACAGAGACCCAGTACTTC
TRBV6-5,TRBJ2-7,once,NA,CATAEGISYEQYF,TGTGCCACCGCTGAGGGGATATCCTACGAGCAGTACTTC
TRBV5-1,TRBJ2-3,NA,NA,CASSWRGGGSTDTQYF,TGCGCCAGCAGCTGGAGGGGTGGGGGCAGCACAGATACGCAGTATTTT
TRBV9,TRBJ2-5,NA,NA,CASSSPKEGPQQTQYF,TGTGCCAGCAGCTCCCCGAAGGAGGGGCCCCAACAGACCCAGTACTTC
TRBV7-2,TRBJ2-1,NA,NA,CASSPRGRESYNEQFF,TGTGCCAGCAGCCCGCGCGGTCGGGAATCCTACAATGAGCAGTTCTTC
TRBV28,TRBJ1-5,NA,NA,CASSLRRSNQPQHF,TGTGCCAGCAGTTTAAGACGGAGCAATCAGCCCCAGCATTTT
TRBV5-1,TRBJ1-6,few,TRBD1,CASSLYWTGSNSPLHF,TGCGCCAGCAGCTTGTACTGGACAGGAAGTAATTCACCCCTCCACTTT
TRBV6-6,TRBJ2-7,NA,NA,CASSYREDEQYF,TGTGCCAGCAGTTACCGCGAGGACGAGCAGTACTTC
TRBV5-6,TRBJ1-1,NA,NA,CASSLGWTEAFF,TGTGCCAGCAGCTTGGGGTGGACTGAAGCTTTCTTT
TRBV4-3,TRBJ2-3,NA,NA,CASSQTGTDTQYF,TGCGCCAGCAGCCAAACAGGCACAGATACGCAGTATTTT
TRBV27,TRBJ1-2,NA,TRBD1,CASSPRTGGDGYTF,TGTGCCAGCAGTCCCCGGACAGGCGGGGATGGCTACACCTTC
TRBV4-1,TRBJ1-1,NA,NA,CASSLRENTEAFF,TGCGCCAGCAGTCTCAGGGAAAACACTGAAGCTTTCTTT
TRBV6-5,TRBJ2-7,NA,NA,CASSYTDSYEQYF,TGTGCCAGCAGTTACACAGACTCCTACGAGCAGTACTTC
TRBV19,TRBJ1-6,NA,NA,CASSIDSNSPLHF,TGTGCCAGTAGTATAGACAGTAATTCACCCCTCCACTTT
TRBV12-5,TRBJ2-7,few,NA,CASGQGFSYEQYF,TGTGCTAGTGGACAGGGTTTCTCCTACGAGCAGTACTTC
TRBV20-1,TRBJ2-7,few,TRBD1,CSARTGAEQYF,TGCAGTGCTAGAACAGGGGCCGAGCAGTACTTC
TRBV7-9,TRBJ2-7,NA,NA,CASSLVSQGRYEQYF,TGTGCCAGCAGCTTAGTCAGTCAGGGGCGGTACGAGCAGTACTTC
TRBV2,TRBJ1-1,NA,NA,CALLRGVAVNTEAFF,TGTGCCTTACTGCGGGGGGTGGCGGTGAACACTGAAGCTTTCTTT
TRBV9,TRBJ1-2,NA,NA,CASSANRDGYTF,TGTGCCAGCAGCGCAAACAGAGATGGCTACACCTTC
TRBV7-9,TRBJ1-5,NA,NA,CASSLTGFGDQPQHF,TGTGCCAGCAGCTTAACGGGGTTTGGGGATCAGCCCCAGCATTTT
TRBV15,TRBJ2-7,NA,NA,CATSRDWGRPLDEQYF,TGTGCCACCAGCAGAGATTGGGGCCGGCCTCTGGACGAGCAGTACTTC